This TCR beta chain stems from a study of T-cell reconstitution after alpha-beta-depleted transplantation in children. Regarding the study as a whole: Certain patients had high TCRbeta diversity at day 60, and it came from recipient T cells and thymic progenitors that survived. Reports say that about two months after transplant, the alpha-beta T cells came out of several hundred graft clones that had expanded. T-cell counts and diversity at one year post-transplant came mainly from newly produced T cells.

The CDR3 spans 14 residues. With 7 bases removed from V and 6 bases from J, the gap between germline ends came to 19 bases. Germline loops: CDR1 MNHNS, CDR2 SASEGT. As it was prepared, the TCRbeta library received unique molecular identifiers. TCRdb redid the calling of the PCR reads with MiXCR, one entry per CDR3 protein. The sample contains fewer than 400,000 distinct CDR3 sequences, roughly 21% of which appear only once. Remarks on this clonotype: What it binds is unknown.

V usage is TRBV6-1 and J usage is TRBJ2-7; no clear D gene. The sequence derives from a male patient under 18 who had a stem cell transplant for acute lymphoblastic leukemia, so the T cells may come from the graft donor. Sequenced here: PBMCs, mostly from graft donor cells, sampled 180 days after TCRalphabeta/CD19-depleted stem cell transplant. CDR3 amino acids: CASTVPHRRREQYF. In DNA, the CDR3 is TGTGCCAGCACTGTGCCTCACCGAAGGCGCGAGCAGTACTTC.